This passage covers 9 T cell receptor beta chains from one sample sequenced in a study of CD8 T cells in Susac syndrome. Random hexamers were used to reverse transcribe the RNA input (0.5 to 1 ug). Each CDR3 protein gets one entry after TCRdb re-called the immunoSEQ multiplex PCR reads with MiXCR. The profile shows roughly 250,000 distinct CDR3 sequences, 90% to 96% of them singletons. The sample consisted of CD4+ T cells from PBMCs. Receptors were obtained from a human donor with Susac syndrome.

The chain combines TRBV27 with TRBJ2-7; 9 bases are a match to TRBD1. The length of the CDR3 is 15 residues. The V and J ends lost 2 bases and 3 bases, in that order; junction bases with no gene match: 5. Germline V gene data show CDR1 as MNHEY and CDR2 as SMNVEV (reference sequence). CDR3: CASSLPGTGSYEQYF. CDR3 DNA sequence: TGTGCCAGCAGTTTACCGGGGACAGGGAGCTACGAGCAGTACTTC.

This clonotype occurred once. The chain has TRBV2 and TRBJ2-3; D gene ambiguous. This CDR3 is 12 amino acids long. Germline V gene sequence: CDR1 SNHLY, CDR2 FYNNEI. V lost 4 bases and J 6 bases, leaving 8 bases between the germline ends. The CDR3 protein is CASSVMADTQYF. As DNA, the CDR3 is TGTGCCAGCAGTGTAATGGCGGATACGCAGTATTTT.

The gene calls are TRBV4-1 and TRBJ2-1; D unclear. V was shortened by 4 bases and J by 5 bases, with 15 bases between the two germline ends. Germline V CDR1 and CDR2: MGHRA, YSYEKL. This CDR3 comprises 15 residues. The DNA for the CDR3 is TGCGCCAGCAGCCTGAGCGTAACATTCAACAATGAGCAGTTCTTC. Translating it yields CASSLSVTFNNEQFF.

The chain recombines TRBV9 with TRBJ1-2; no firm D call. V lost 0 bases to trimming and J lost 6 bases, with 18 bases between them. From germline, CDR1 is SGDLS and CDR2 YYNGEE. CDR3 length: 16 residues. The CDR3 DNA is TGTGCCAGCAGCGTAGCGGCAACCCCTTCTATGGATGGCTACACCTTC. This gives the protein CASSVAATPSMDGYTF.

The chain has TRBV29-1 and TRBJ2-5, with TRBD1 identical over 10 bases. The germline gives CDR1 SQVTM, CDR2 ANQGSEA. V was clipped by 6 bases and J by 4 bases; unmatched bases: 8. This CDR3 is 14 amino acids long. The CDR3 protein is CSVTGGADRETQYF. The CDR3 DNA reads TGCAGCGTGACAGGGGGCGCGGATAGAGAGACCCAGTACTTC.

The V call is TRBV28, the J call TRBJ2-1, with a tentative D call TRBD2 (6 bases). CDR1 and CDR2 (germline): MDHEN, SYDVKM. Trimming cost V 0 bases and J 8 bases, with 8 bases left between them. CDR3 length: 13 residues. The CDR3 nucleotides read TGTGCCAGCAGTTTATGGGGGGGACATGAGCAGTTCTTC. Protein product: CASSLWGGHEQFF.

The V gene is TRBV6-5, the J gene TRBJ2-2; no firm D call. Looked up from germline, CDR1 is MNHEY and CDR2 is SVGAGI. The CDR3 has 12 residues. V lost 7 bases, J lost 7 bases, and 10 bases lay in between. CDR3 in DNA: TGTGCCAGCAATGTCCTGGGCGGGGAGCTGTTTTTT. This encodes CASNVLGGELFF.

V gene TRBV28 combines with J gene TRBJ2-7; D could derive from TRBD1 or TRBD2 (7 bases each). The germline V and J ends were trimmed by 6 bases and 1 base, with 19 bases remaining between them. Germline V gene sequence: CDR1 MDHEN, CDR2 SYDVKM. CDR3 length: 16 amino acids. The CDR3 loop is CASRLPQGGGSYEQYF. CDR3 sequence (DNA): TGTGCCAGCAGGCTCCCCCAGGGGGGGGGATCCTACGAGCAGTACTTC.

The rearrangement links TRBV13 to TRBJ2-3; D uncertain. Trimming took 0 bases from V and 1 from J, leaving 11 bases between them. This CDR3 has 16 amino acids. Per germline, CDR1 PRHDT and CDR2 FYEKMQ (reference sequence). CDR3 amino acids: CASSLGAVGGTDTQYF. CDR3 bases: TGTGCCAGCAGCTTAGGCGCGGTTGGGGGCACAGATACGCAGTATTTT.